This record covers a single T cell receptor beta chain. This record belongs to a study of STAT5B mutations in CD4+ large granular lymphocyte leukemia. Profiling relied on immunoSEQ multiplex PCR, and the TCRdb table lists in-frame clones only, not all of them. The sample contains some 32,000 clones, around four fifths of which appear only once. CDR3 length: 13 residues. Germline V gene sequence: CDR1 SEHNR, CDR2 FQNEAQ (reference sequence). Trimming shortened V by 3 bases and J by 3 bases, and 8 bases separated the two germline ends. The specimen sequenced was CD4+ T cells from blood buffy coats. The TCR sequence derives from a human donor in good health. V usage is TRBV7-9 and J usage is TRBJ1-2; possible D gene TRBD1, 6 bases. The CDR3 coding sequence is TGTGCCAGCAGCTTTCAGGGGCACTATGGCTACACCTTC. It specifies CASSFQGHYGYTF.